A single T cell receptor (beta chain) is shown here with its context. The antigen is undetermined. This entry comes from a study of T cell responses to AZD1222 COVID-19 vaccine. Study-level findings and limits: Among the donors, most were white British and more were female, and clonal diversity was possibly underestimated.

The CDR3 contains 14 residues. J lost 3 bases, V lost 3 bases, and 4 bases had no gene match. The germline V gene has CDR1 LNHDA and CDR2 SQIVND (reference sequence). Some clones are missing from TCRdb's copy, which holds only in-frame ones; the method was immunoSEQ multiplex PCR. Of approximately 190,000 clones listed, just over 90% are singletons. The sequenced sample was peripheral blood, obtained 28 days after the second dose of the MenACWY control vaccine. The chain combines TRBV19 with TRBJ1-1; TRBD1 agrees at 7 bases. This TCR came from an adult who received the MenACWY meningococcal vaccine as a control. CDR3 sequence: CASSIKGADTEAFF. The DNA of the CDR3 is TGTGCCAGTAGTATCAAGGGGGCGGACACTGAAGCTTTCTTT.